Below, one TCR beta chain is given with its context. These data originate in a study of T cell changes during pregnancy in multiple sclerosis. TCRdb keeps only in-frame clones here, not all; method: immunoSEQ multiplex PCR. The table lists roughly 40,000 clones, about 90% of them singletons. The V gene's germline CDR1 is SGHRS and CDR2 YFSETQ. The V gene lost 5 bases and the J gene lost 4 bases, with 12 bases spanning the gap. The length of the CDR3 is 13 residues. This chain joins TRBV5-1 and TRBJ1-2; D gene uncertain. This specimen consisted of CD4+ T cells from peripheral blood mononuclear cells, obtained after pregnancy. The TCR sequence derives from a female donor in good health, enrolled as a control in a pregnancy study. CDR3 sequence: CASSTRATYGYTF. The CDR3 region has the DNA TGCGCCAGCAGTACTCGCGCAACCTATGGCTACACCTTC.